By share, the clone carrying this TCR beta chain ranks as medium-sized. V gave up 5 bases and J gave up 2 bases; unmatched junction bases: 7. In germline, CDR1 is KGHSH, CDR2 LQKENI. The CDR3 totals 15 residues. This sample stems from a study of T cells after yellow fever vaccination. The overall study: CD3, CD45RA, CCR7 and CD95 guided sorting of the EM, EMRA, CM and Tscm memory subsets. Study-wide points: The bulk population could contribute abundant contaminating clonotypes to FACS-sorted repertoires. CD4 and CD8 compartments shared a small share of clonotypes.

5'RACE template switching produced TCR cDNA carrying a universal primer site and UMIs. TCRdb called the 5' RACE reads again in MiXCR, with one record for every CDR3 protein. The table lists a few thousand distinct CDR3 sequences, approximately 8% of them singletons. The source is a man younger than 40 who received the YFV17D yellow fever vaccine. Sequenced material: PBMCs, either bulk or a sorted T-cell subset (CD4+, CD8+, memory, or dextramer-sorted; not recorded which), taken 15 days after the yellow fever booster vaccination. The chain employs TRBV18 and TRBJ2-7; 9 bases line up with TRBD2. This chain's CDR3 is CASSGTGTSTYEQYF. CDR3 coding DNA: TGTGCCAGCTCAGGGACCGGGACTAGCACCTACGAGCAGTACTTC.